This TCR beta chain stems from a study of beta chain features in type 1 diabetes. Overall study context: No patient-donor differences in age, gender, total cells or subset yield. Study results and limitations: Amplification by PCR could prefer shorter templates, with the same effect in patients and controls. Among all four CD4+ subsets, Type 1 diabetes patients had TCRB CDR3s that were moderately but significantly shorter. The study found that naive, central memory and Treg TCRB repertoires appeared more similar in patients than in healthy donors.

CDR3 length: 13 residues. Germline CDR1 and CDR2: MGHRA and YSYEKL. Trimming shortened V by 8 bases and J by 0 bases, and 7 bases separated the two germline ends. Via the markers CD45RO/CCR7/CD25/CD127/CD95/CD27, stem cell-like memory, regulatory, central memory and naive CD4+ cells were sorted. As every portion of the isolated RNA was reverse transcribed, the sequencing read expressed TCRB transcripts. Sequenced by immunoSEQ multiplex PCR; TCRdb stores in-frame clones only, minus some. The profile shows 200,000 to 250,000 clones, 14% of them singletons. As regards this clone: Its antigen is as yet unknown.

This chain uses TRBV4-1 with TRBJ2-2, with a tentative D call TRBD2 (6 bases). The sequence came from a man younger than 40 with type 1 diabetes. The specimen sequenced was naive CD4+ T cells from blood. Here the CDR3 DNA reads TGCGCCAGCGGGAGGACGAACACCGGGGAGCTGTTTTTT. Protein sequence: CASGRTNTGELFF.